What follows are 21 T cell receptor beta chains derived from one specimen sequenced in a study of Ad26.COV2.S vaccination and SARS-CoV-2 variants. Sample treatment: over 15 received Ad26.COV2.S at low or high dose, single or two shots; about five received placebo; per-sample allocation not given. Sampling occurred on day 63 after the first vaccine or placebo injection. Clones were read by immunoSEQ multiplex PCR, and TCRdb kept only the in-frame ones, dropping some. The data show about 680,000 clones, with around 89% seen just once and 1.5% held by the top ten. The sample consisted of peripheral blood, taken in a trial of Ad26.COV2.S vaccine versus placebo. Every receptor here comes from a person between 18 and 65 years old who received the Ad26.COV2.S COVID-19 vaccine or a placebo.

This clone was seen just once. The rearrangement uses TRBV7-2 and TRBJ2-2; the D gene is possibly TRBD2 (5 bases). The CDR3 totals 14 residues. Trimming shortened V by 5 bases and J by 7 bases, and 14 bases separated the two germline ends. Germline CDR1 is SGHTA and CDR2 is FQGNSA. DNA for the CDR3: TGTGCCAGCAGCGTCGGGCTAGGAGGCGGGGAGCTGTTTTTT. It encodes CASSVGLGGGELFF.

The chain is built from TRBV5-1 and TRBJ2-1, with D possibly matching TRBD1 (6 bases). Germline V gene lookup returns CDR1 SGHRS and CDR2 YFSETQ. V lost 2 bases and J lost 8, with 23 bases in between. The CDR3 totals 17 residues. Here the CDR3 DNA reads TGCGCCAGCAGCTTAACAGGGCTTAGGTATGTTGTCGATGAGCAGTTCTTC. Translation: CASSLTGLRYVVDEQFF.

The V call is TRBV18, the J call TRBJ1-5, with D possibly being TRBD1 (5 bases). The CDR3 contains 15 residues. Trimming stripped 3 bases from V and 4 bases from J, with 13 bases between. The germline gives CDR1 KGHSH, CDR2 LQKENI. The CDR3 DNA is TGTGCCAGCTCACCGGGGGGGAATTCTAATCAGCCCCAGCATTTT. Translation gives CASSPGGNSNQPQHF.

This chain connects TRBV2 to TRBJ1-6, with D possibly being TRBD1 (5 bases). Germline V gives CDR1 SNHLY, CDR2 FYNNEI. The CDR3 is made up of 15 amino acids. V lost 5 bases and J 2 bases, leaving 10 bases between the germline ends. The CDR3 here is CASSTGGAYNSPLHF. CDR3 in DNA: TGTGCCAGCAGTACGGGGGGGGCCTATAATTCACCCCTCCACTTT. Full variable domain (rest looked up from reference TRBV2 and TRBJ1-6): EPEVTQTPSHQVTQMGQEVILRCVPISNHLYFYWYRQILGQKVEFLVSFYNNEISEKSEIFDDQFSVERPDGSNFTLKIRSTKLEDSAMYFCASSTGGAYNSPLHFGNGTRLTVT.

The V call is TRBV5-4, the J call TRBJ2-5; 11 positions agree with TRBD2. V shed 3 bases and J 0 bases; nucleotides not matched to a gene: 4. Germline values: CDR1 SGHNT, CDR2 YYREEE (reference sequence). CDR3 size: 16 residues. The CDR3 region is CASSSSSGRNQETQYF. The CDR3 DNA follows: TGTGCCAGCAGCTCCTCTAGCGGGAGGAACCAAGAGACCCAGTACTTC.

The chain employs TRBV5-4 and TRBJ2-2; TRBD1 matches at 7 bases. Germline trimming cut 2 bases from V and 1 base from J; bases unmatched to any gene: 2. Germline V CDR1 and CDR2: SGHNT, YYREEE (reference sequence). This CDR3 has 15 residues. The CDR3 bases are TGTGCCAGCAGCTTCGACAGGGTGAACACCGGGGAGCTGTTTTTT. It yields the protein CASSFDRVNTGELFF.

The chain links TRBV5-1 to TRBJ1-1; 8 bases are a match to TRBD1. The V segment lost 0 bases and the J segment 5 bases; nucleotides outside the gene matches: 9. Per germline, CDR1 SGHRS and CDR2 YFSETQ. The CDR3 is 16 residues long. For the CDR3, the DNA is TGCGCCAGCAGCTTGGAGGGACAGGTCCTGCCGACTGAAGCTTTCTTT. Protein sequence: CASSLEGQVLPTEAFF.

V gene TRBV12-3 or TRBV12-4 combines with J gene TRBJ2-2; D unclear. This CDR3 has 13 amino acids. Trimming shortened V by 3 bases and J by 6 bases, and 8 bases separated the two germline ends. Here the CDR3 DNA reads TGTGCCAGCAGTTTTATATATGCCGGGGAGCTGTTTTTT. This translates into CASSFIYAGELFF.

The chain joins TRBV12-3 or TRBV12-4 to TRBJ2-7; D might be TRBD1 (5 bases). V dropped 2 bases and J dropped 11 bases, with 13 bases sitting between them. The CDR3 totals 12 residues. CDR3 protein: CASSLLGHRKYF. The CDR3 bases are TGTGCCAGCAGTTTACTCGGACACAGAAAGTACTTC.

This rearrangement joins TRBV11-2 to TRBJ2-1; D tentatively fits TRBD1 or TRBD2 (5 bases each). Between the trimmed V and J ends, which lost 6 bases and 5 bases, there was a span of 14 bases. CDR3 length: 14 amino acids. Germline V lookup: CDR1 SGHAT, CDR2 FQNNGV. CDR3 DNA: TGTGCCAGCAGAGGGACCATCAGGGACAATGAGCAGTTCTTC. It specifies CASRGTIRDNEQFF.

This chain joins TRBV7-9 and TRBJ2-7, with D perhaps assigned TRBD1 or TRBD2 (5 bases each). From germline, CDR1 is SEHNR and CDR2 FQNEAQ (reference sequence). The CDR3 runs 14 residues. V lost 5 bases, J lost 4 bases, and 15 bases lay in between. This CDR3 is CASSEITGLYEQYF. As DNA, the CDR3 is TGTGCCAGCAGCGAAATTACGGGGCTGTACGAGCAGTACTTC.

V usage is TRBV6-6 and J usage is TRBJ1-6; D unclear. V gave up 5 bases and J gave up 3 bases, with 8 bases separating them. This CDR3 region has 14 residues. Germline values: CDR1 MNHNY, CDR2 SVGAGI (reference sequence). CDR3 sequence reads: CASSPYIYNSPLHF. The CDR3 bases are TGTGCCAGCAGTCCTTACATCTATAATTCACCCCTCCACTTT.

The chain links TRBV19 to TRBJ1-2, with D possibly being TRBD1 (6 bases). The CDR3 has 13 amino acids. Germline-derived CDR1 and CDR2 are LNHDA and SQIVND (reference sequence). V dropped 9 bases and J dropped 2 bases, with 13 bases sitting between them. CDR3 bases: TGTGCCAGCGGACAGCCGGGGAACTATGGCTACACCTTC. This gives the protein CASGQPGNYGYTF. The full variable domain, completed using reference TRBV19 and TRBJ1-2, is DGGITQSPKYLFRKEGQNVTLSCEQNLNHDAMYWYRQDPGQGLRLIYYSQIVNDFQKGDIAEGYSVSREKKESFPLTVTSAQKNPTAFYLCASGQPGNYGYTFGSGTRLTVV.

J is TRBJ2-7 and V is TRBV14; no definite D call. Germline V CDR1 and CDR2: SGHDN, FVKESK. Trimming took 4 bases from V and 4 from J, leaving 5 bases between them. This CDR3 has 11 residues. CDR3 sequence (DNA): TGTGCCAGCAGCCGAAGATACGAGCAGTACTTC. Its translation is CASSRRYEQYF.

This rearrangement joins TRBV29-1 to TRBJ2-3; D perhaps matches TRBD2 (6 bases). The V end was cut by 6 bases, the J end by 3 bases, with 22 bases between. Germline V CDR1 and CDR2: SQVTM, ANQGSEA. This CDR3 is 16 amino acids long. CDR3 nucleotides: TGCAGCGTGCGCCCGGGGGATCTTGTTAAGACAGATACGCAGTATTTT. This sequence encodes CSVRPGDLVKTDTQYF.

V gene TRBV5-1 combines with J gene TRBJ1-1; no definite D call. The CDR3 loop spans 13 amino acids. The germline V gene has CDR1 SGHRS and CDR2 YFSETQ. The V and J ends lost 4 bases and 2 bases respectively, with 9 bases between them. CDR3 amino acids: CASSRTENTEAFF. The CDR3 coding sequence is TGCGCCAGCAGCCGGACGGAAAACACTGAAGCTTTCTTT.

The chain is built from TRBV19 and TRBJ2-1; TRBD2 agrees at 7 bases. Trimming took 6 bases from V and 4 from J; bases not matched to a gene: 6. This CDR3 has 14 amino acids. In germline, CDR1 is LNHDA, CDR2 SQIVND (reference sequence). CDR3 nucleotides: TGTGCCAGTAGCCTGGGCGGGGGTTACAATGAGCAGTTCTTC. This codes for CASSLGGGYNEQFF.

This sequence joins TRBV30 and TRBJ1-1; D gene uncertain. Per germline, CDR1 GTSNPN and CDR2 SVGIG (reference sequence). V was shortened by 3 bases and J by 0 bases, with 8 bases between the two germline ends. The CDR3 is made up of 13 amino acids. The CDR3 protein is CAWRRKLNTEAFF. The DNA for the CDR3 is TGTGCCTGGAGGCGAAAACTGAACACTGAAGCTTTCTTT.

This chain connects TRBV10-2 to TRBJ2-5; TRBD1 aligns across 8 bases. CDR3 length: 13 amino acids. CDR1 and CDR2 (germline): WSHSY, SAAADI. After removal of 9 bases from V and 5 bases from J, the junction contained 8 bases not matched to a gene. This chain's CDR3 is CASSYSGGETQYF. CDR3 DNA: TGCGCCAGTTCTTATTCAGGGGGCGAGACCCAGTACTTC.

On this clone itself: Other DNA sequences of this sample code for an identical CDR3. This chain uses TRBV4-3 with TRBJ1-5; D unclear. The CDR3 loop spans 15 amino acids. Trimming removed 3 bases from V and 5 bases from J, with 14 bases in between. Germline V gives CDR1 LGHNA, CDR2 YSLEER. The CDR3 DNA reads as TGCGCCAGCAGCCAGGATCCCGGGAATTATCAGCCCCAGCATTTT. This gives the protein CASSQDPGNYQPQHF.

The chain is built from TRBV2 and TRBJ1-1; possibly TRBD1 for D (6 bases). Between the trimmed V and J ends, which lost 5 bases and 4 bases, there was a span of 8 bases. The germline V gene encodes CDR1 SNHLY and CDR2 FYNNEI. The CDR3 is 12 residues long. CDR3 loop: CASSTGATEAFF. In DNA form, the CDR3 reads TGTGCCAGCAGTACGGGGGCCACTGAAGCTTTCTTT.